The TCR beta chain described here comes from a study of T cells in narcolepsy. TCRdb's copy holds only in-frame clones and misses some; the assay was immunoSEQ multiplex PCR. The profile shows around 30,000 clones, over 75% of them singletons. Study findings and constraints: In some patient and control memory CD4+ samples, autoreactive clones were absent. Autoreactive HCRT-specific and TRIB2-specific clonotypes were marked in same-patient CSF-versus-blood CD4+ comparisons.

In regard to this clone: Its target is not known.

The CDR3 length is 15 residues. CDR1 SNHLY and CDR2 FYNNEI come from the germline V gene. Trimming at V came to 6 bases and at J to 1 base, leaving 8 bases not matched to a gene. J is TRBJ1-1 and V is TRBV2; 7 nucleotides match TRBD1. The material sequenced was CD45RA- memory CD4+ T cells from PBMCs. This clonotype was sampled from a human donor with narcolepsy. The chain's CDR3 is CASSRQGYGNTEAFF. CDR3 nucleotide sequence: TGTGCCAGCAGCAGACAGGGTTATGGGAACACTGAAGCTTTCTTT.